Sequencing of this T cell receptor beta chain was carried out in a study of T cells in Graves' hyperthyroidism and ophthalmopathy. Authors of the study amplified TCR beta CDR3 regions from RNA transcripts. The HTBI set primed first-round TCR CDR3 RT-PCR. TCRdb re-analysed the multiplex PCR reads in MiXCR, keeping a single row per CDR3 protein. The data show 200,000 to 250,000 distinct CDR3 sequences, about 16% seen once. The CDR3 is 14 amino acids. CDR1 and CDR2 (germline): LGHDT, YNNKEL (reference sequence). The V end lost 1 base, the J end lost 6 bases, and 10 bases lay between the germline ends. The receptor's source is a man in his forties with Graves' hyperthyroidism. The chain links TRBV3-1 to TRBJ2-1; no reliable D call. The sequencing sample was made of blood. The CDR3 loop reads CASSQVWVSNEQFF. The CDR3 DNA follows: TGTGCCAGCAGCCAAGTATGGGTCTCCAATGAGCAGTTCTTC.